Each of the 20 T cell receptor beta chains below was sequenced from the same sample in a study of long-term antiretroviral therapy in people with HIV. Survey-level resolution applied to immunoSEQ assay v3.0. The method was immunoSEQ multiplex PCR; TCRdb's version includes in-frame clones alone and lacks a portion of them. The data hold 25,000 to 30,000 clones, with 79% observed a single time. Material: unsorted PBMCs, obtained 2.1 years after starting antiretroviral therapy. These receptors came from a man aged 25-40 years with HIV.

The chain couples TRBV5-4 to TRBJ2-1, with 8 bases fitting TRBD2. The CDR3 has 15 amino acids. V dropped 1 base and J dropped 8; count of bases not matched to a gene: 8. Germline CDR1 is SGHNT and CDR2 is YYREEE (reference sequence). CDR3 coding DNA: TGTGCCAGCAGCTTGCCGGGGGGGGGTTCCGATGAGCAGTTCTTC. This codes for CASSLPGGGSDEQFF.

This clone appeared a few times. The CDR3 coding sequence is TGCGCCAGCAGCTACGGACAGGGGAGCTACGAGCAGTACTTC. This codes for CASSYGQGSYEQYF. The rearrangement uses TRBV4-1 and TRBJ2-7; 9 bases line up with TRBD1. Germline CDR1 MGHRA, CDR2 YSYEKL. V lost 5 bases and J lost 3; bases outside the gene matches: 5. CDR3 length equals 14 residues.

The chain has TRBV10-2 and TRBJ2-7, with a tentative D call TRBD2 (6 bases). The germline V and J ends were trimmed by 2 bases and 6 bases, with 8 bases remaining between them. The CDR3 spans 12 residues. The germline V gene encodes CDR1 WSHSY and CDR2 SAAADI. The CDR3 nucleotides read TGCGCCAGCAGTGAGAGGGGAGGCGAGCAGTACTTC. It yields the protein CASSERGGEQYF.

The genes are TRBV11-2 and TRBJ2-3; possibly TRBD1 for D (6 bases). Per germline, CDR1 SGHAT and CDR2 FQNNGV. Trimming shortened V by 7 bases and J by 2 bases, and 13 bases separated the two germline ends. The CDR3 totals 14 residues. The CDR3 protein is CASNYRAPTDTQYF. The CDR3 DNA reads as TGTGCCAGCAACTACAGGGCCCCCACAGATACGCAGTATTTT.

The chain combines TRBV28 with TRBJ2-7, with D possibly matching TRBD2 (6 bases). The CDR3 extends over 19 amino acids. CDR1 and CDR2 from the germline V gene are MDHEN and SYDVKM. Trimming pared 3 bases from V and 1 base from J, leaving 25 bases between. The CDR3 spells CASSFPTGRGARSSYEQYF. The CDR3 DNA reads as TGTGCCAGCAGTTTCCCCACGGGGCGCGGGGCTCGCTCATCCTACGAGCAGTACTTC.

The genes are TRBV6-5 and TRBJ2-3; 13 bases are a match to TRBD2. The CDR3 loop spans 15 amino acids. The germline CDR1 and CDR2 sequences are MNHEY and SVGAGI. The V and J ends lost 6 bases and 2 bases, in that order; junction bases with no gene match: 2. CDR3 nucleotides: TGTGCCAGCAGGGGACTAGCGGGGAACACAGATACGCAGTATTTT. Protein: CASRGLAGNTDTQYF.

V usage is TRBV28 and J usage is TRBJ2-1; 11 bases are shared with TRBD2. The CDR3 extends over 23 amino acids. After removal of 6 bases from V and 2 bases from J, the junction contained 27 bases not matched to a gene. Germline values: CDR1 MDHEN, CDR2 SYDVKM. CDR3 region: CASSRGLPDLAGGPIYPYNEQFF. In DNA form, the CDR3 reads TGTGCCAGCAGCCGCGGCCTGCCGGACTTAGCGGGAGGGCCAATTTATCCCTACAATGAGCAGTTCTTC. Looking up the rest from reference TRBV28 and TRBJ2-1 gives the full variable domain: DVKVTQSSRYLVKRTGEKVFLECVQDMDHENMFWYRQDPGLGLRLIYFSYDVKMKEKGDIPEGYSVSREKKERFSLILESASTNQTSMYLCASSRGLPDLAGGPIYPYNEQFFGPGTRLTVL.

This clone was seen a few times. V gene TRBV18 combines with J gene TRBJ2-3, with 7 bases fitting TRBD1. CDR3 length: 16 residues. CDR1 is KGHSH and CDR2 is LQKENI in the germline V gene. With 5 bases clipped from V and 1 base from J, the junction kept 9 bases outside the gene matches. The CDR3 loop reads CASSVTGALGTDTQYF. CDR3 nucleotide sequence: TGTGCCAGCTCAGTAACAGGGGCCCTAGGCACAGATACGCAGTATTTT.

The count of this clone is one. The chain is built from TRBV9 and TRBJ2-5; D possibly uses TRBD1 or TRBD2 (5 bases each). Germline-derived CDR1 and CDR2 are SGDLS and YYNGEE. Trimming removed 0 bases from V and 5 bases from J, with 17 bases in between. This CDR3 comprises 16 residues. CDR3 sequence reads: CASSVAPQGRQETQYF. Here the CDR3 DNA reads TGTGCCAGCAGCGTAGCCCCCCAGGGACGACAGGAGACCCAGTACTTC.

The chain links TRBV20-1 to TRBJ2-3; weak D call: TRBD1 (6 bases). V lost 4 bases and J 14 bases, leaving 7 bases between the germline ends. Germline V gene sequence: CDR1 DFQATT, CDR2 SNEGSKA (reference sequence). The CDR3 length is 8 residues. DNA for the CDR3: TGCAGTGCTATAGGGGGGTATTTT. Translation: CSAIGGYF.

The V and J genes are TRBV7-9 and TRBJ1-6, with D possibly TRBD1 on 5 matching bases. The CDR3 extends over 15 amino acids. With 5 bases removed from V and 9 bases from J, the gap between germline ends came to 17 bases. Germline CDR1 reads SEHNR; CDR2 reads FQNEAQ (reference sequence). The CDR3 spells CASSQPVGGGSPLHF. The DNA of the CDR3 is TGTGCCAGCAGCCAACCTGTAGGCGGGGGTTCACCCCTCCACTTT.

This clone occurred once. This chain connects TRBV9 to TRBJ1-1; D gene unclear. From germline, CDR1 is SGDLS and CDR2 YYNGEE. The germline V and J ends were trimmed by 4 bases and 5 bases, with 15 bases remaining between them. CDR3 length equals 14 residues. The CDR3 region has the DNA TGTGCCAGCAGCCCACGGACCGCCGCGACTGAAGCTTTCTTT. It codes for CASSPRTAATEAFF.

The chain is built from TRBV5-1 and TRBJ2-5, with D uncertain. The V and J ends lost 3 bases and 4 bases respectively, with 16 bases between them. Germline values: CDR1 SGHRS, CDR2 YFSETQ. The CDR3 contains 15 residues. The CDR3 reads CASSSSTISGETQYF. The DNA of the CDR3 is TGCGCCAGCAGCTCTTCGACAATCAGTGGAGAGACCCAGTACTTC. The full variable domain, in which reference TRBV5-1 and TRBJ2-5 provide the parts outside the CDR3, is KAGVTQTPRYLIKTRGQQVTLSCSPISGHRSVSWYQQTPGQGLQFLFEYFSETQRNKGNFPGRFSGRQFSNSRSEMNVSTLELGDSALYLCASSSSTISGETQYFGPGTRLLVL.

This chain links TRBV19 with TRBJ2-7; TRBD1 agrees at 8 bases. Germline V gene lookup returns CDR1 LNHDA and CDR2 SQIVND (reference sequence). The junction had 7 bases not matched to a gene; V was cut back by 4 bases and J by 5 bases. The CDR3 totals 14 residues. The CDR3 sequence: CASSSDRGIDEQYF. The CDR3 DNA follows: TGTGCCAGTAGTAGTGACAGGGGTATCGACGAGCAGTACTTC.

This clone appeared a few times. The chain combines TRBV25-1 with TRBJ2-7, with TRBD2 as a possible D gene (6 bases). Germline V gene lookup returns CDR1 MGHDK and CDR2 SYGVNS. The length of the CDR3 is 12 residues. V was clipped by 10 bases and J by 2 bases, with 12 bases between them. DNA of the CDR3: TGTGCCACCAAGGCGGGACCCTACGAGCAGTACTTC. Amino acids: CATKAGPYEQYF.

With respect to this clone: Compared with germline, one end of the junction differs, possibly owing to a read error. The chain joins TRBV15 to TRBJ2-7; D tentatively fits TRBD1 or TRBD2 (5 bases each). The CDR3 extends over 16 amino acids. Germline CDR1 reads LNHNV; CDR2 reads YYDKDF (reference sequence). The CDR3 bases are TGTGCCACCAGCAGAGATGGACCGGGGCCCTCCTCCGAGCAGTACTTC. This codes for CATSRDGPGPSSEQYF.

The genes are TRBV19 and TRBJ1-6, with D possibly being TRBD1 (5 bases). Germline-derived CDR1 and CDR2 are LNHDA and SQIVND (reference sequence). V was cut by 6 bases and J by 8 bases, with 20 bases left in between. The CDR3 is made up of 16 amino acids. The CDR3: CASRNWVQGTYSPLHF. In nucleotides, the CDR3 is TGTGCCAGTAGAAATTGGGTACAAGGGACGTATTCACCCCTCCACTTT.

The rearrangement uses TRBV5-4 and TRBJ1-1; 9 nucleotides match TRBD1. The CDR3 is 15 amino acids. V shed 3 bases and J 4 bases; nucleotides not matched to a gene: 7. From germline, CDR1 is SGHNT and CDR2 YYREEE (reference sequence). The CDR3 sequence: CASSSETGGFTEAFF. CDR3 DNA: TGTGCCAGCAGCTCCGAGACAGGGGGTTTCACTGAAGCTTTCTTT.

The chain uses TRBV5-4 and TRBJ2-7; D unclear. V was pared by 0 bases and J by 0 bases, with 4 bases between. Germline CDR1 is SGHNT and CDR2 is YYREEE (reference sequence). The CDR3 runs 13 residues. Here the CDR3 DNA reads TGTGCCAGCAGCTTGGAGGCCTCCTACGAGCAGTACTTC. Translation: CASSLEASYEQYF.

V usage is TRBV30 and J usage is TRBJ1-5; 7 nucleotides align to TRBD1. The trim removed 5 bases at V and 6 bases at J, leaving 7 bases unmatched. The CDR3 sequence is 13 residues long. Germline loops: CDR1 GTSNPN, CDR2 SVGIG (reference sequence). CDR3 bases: TGTGCCTGGGGTAGACAGGGAAGTCAGCCCCAGCATTTT. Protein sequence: CAWGRQGSQPQHF.